This T cell receptor beta chain was sequenced during a study of cytomegalovirus exposure and HLA in healthy donors. Germline loops: CDR1 SGHRS, CDR2 YFSETQ. V gave up 4 bases and J gave up 7 bases; unmatched junction bases: 10. This CDR3 is 15 amino acids long. Researchers ran the PCR with 60 Vbeta and 13 Jbeta primers. Sequenced by immunoSEQ multiplex PCR; TCRdb stores in-frame clones only, minus some. The sample features about 55,000 clones, with approximately 9% in its top ten. This chain connects TRBV5-1 to TRBJ2-2, with 7 bases lining up with TRBD2. What was sequenced was PBMCs. This clonotype was sampled from a man in his fifties or sixties in good health and CMV-seropositive. As DNA, the CDR3 is TGCGCCAGCAGCACCTCCGGGACTACCTACGGGGAGCTGTTTTTT. Its protein product is CASSTSGTTYGELFF.